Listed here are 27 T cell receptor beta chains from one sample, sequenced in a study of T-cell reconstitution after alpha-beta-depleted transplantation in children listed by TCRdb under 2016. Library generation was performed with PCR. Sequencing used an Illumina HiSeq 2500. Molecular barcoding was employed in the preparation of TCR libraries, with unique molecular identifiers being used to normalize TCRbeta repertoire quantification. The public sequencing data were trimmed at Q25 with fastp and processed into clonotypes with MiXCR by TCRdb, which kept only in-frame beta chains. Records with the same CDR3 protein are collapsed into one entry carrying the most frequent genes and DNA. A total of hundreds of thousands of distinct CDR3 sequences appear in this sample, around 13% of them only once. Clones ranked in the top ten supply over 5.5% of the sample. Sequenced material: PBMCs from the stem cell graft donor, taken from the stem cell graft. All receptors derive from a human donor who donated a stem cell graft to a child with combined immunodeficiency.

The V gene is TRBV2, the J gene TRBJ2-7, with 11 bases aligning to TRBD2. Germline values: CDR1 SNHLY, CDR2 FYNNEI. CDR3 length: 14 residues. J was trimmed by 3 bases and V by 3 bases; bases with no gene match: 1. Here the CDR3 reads CASSETSGVYEQYF. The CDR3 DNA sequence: TGTGCCAGCAGTGAGACTAGCGGGGTCTACGAGCAGTACTTC.

CDR3 sequence: CASSQEGAGGQDTQYF. The CDR3 nucleotides read TGTGCCAGCAGCCAAGAAGGGGCGGGGGGGCAAGATACGCAGTATTTT. V gene TRBV4-2 combines with J gene TRBJ2-3; 9 nucleotides match TRBD2. The CDR3 length is 16 residues. After removal of 0 bases from V and 5 bases from J, the junction contained 6 bases not matched to a gene. CDR1 and CDR2 (germline): LGHNA, YNFKEQ.

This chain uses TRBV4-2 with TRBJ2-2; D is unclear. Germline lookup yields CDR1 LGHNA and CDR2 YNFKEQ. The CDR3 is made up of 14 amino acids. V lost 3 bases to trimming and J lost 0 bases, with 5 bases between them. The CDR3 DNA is TGTGCCAGCAGCCATGATCCGAACACCGGGGAGCTGTTTTTT. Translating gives CASSHDPNTGELFF.

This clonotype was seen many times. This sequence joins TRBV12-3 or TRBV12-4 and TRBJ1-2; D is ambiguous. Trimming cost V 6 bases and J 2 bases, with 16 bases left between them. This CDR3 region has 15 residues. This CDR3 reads CASRAALPGNYGYTF. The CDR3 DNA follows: TGTGCCAGCAGGGCCGCCCTCCCTGGCAACTATGGCTACACCTTC.

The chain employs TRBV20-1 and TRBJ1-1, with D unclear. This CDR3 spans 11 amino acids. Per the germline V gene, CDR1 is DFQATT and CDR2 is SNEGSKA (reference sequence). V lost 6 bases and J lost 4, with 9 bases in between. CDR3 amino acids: CSAYDITEAFF. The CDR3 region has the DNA TGCAGTGCCTATGACATCACTGAAGCTTTCTTT.

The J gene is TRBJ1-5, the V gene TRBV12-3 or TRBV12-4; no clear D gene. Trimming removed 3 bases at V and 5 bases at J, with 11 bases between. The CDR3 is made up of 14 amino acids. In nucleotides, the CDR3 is TGTGCCAGCAGTTTTGCCGCAGAGGATCAGCCCCAGCATTTT. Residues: CASSFAAEDQPQHF.

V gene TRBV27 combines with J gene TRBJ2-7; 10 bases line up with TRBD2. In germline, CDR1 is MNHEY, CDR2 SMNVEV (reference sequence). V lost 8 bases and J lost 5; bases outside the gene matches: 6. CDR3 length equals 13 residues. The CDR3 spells CASSSGRAHEQYF. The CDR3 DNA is TGTGCCAGCTCCAGCGGGAGGGCCCACGAGCAGTACTTC.

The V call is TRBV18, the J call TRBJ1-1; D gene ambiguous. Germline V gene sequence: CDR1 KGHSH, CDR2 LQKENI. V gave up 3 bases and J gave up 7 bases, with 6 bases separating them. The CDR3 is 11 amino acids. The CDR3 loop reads CASSPEGEAFF. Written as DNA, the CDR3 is TGTGCCAGCTCACCGGAGGGTGAAGCTTTCTTT.

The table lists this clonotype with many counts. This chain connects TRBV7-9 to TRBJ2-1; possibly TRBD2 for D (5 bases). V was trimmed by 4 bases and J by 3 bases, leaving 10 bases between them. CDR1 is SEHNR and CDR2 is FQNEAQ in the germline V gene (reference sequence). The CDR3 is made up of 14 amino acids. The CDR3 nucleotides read TGTGCCAGCAGCTCAACAGAGGGCTACAATGAGCAGTTCTTC. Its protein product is CASSSTEGYNEQFF. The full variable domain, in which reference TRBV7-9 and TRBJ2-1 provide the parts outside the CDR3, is DTGVSQNPRHKITKRGQNVTFRCDPISEHNRLYWYRQTLGQGPEFLTYFQNEAQLEKSRLLSDRFSAERPKGSFSTLEIQRTEQGDSAMYLCASSSTEGYNEQFFGPGTRLTVL.

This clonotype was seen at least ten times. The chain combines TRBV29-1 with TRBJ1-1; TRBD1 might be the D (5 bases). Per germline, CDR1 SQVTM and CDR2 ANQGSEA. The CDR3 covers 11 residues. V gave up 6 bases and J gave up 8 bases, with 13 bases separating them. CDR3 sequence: CSVVRAGEAFF. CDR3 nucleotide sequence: TGCAGCGTGGTCAGGGCAGGGGAAGCTTTCTTT.

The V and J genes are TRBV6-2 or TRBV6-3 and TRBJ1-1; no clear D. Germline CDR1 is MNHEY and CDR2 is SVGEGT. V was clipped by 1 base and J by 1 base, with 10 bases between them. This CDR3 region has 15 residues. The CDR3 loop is CASSYLAGRNTEAFF. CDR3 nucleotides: TGTGCCAGCAGTTACTTGGCAGGCAGGAACACTGAAGCTTTCTTT.

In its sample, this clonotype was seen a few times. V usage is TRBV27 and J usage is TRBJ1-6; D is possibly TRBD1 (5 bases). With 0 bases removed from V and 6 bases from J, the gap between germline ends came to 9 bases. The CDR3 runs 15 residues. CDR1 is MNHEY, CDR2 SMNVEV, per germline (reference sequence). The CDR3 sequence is CASSLSGRFNSPLHF. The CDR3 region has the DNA TGTGCCAGCAGTTTATCGGGGCGGTTTAATTCACCCCTCCACTTT.

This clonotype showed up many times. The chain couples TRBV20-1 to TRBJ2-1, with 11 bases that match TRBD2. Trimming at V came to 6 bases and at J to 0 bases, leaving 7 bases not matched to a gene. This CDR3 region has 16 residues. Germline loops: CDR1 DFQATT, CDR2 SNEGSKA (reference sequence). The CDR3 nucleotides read TGCAGTGCCCTAGCGGGAGGCCCTACCTCCTACAATGAGCAGTTCTTC. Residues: CSALAGGPTSYNEQFF.

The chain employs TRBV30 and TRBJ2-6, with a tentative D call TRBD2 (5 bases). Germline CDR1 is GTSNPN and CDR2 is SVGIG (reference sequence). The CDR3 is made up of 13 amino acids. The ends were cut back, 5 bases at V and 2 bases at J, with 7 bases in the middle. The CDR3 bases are TGTGCCTGGGAGGGAGCTGGGGCCAACGTCCTGACTTTC. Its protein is CAWEGAGANVLTF.

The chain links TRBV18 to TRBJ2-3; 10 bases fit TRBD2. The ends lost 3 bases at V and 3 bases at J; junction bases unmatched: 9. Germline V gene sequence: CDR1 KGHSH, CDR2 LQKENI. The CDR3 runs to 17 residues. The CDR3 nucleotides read TGTGCCAGCTCACCCCTTCTAGCGGGAGTGGGTACAGATACGCAGTATTTT. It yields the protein CASSPLLAGVGTDTQYF.

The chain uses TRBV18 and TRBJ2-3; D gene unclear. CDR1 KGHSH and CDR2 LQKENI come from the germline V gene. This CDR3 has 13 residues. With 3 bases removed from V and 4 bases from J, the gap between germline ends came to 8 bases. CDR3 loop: CASSPPNSDTQYF. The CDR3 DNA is TGTGCCAGCTCACCCCCAAATTCAGATACGCAGTATTTT.

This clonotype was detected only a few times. The CDR3: CASSHLSSGETQYF. CDR3 coding DNA: TGTGCCAGCAGCCATCTATCAAGCGGAGAGACCCAGTACTTC. V gene TRBV3-1 combines with J gene TRBJ2-5; maybe TRBD2 (5 bases). The CDR3 consists of 14 residues. V shed 3 bases and J shed 4 bases, with 12 bases lying between them. Per germline, CDR1 LGHDT and CDR2 YNNKEL (reference sequence).

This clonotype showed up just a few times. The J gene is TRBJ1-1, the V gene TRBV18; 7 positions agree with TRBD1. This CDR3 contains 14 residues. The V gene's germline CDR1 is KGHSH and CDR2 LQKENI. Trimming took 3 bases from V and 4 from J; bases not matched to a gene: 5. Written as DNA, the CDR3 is TGTGCCAGCTCACCGAACCCAGGGGGCACTGAAGCTTTCTTT. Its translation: CASSPNPGGTEAFF.

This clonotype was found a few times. The CDR3 is CASRFTRSGANVLTF. CDR3 DNA: TGTGCCAGCAGATTCACCCGCTCTGGGGCCAACGTCCTGACTTTC. The genes are TRBV28 and TRBJ2-6; D is unresolved. Between the trimmed V and J ends, which lost 6 bases and 0 bases, there was a span of 9 bases. This CDR3 has 15 amino acids. Germline values: CDR1 MDHEN, CDR2 SYDVKM.

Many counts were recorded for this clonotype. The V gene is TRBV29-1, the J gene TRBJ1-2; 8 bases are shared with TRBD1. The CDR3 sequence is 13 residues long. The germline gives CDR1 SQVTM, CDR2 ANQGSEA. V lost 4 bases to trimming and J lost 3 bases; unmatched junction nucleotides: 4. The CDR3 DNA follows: TGCAGCGTTGTAACGGGACAGGACTATGGCTACACCTTC. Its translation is CSVVTGQDYGYTF.

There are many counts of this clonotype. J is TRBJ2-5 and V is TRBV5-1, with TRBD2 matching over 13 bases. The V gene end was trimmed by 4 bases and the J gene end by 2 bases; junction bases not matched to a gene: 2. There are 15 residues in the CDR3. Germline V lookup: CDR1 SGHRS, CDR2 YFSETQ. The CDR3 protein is CASSVTSGRQETQYF. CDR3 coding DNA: TGCGCCAGCAGCGTGACTAGCGGGAGGCAAGAGACCCAGTACTTC.

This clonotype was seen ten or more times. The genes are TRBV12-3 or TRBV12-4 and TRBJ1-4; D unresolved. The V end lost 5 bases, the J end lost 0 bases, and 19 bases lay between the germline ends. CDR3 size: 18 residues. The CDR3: CASSGFRGREATNEKLFF. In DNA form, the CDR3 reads TGTGCCAGCAGTGGCTTTCGGGGTCGAGAGGCAACTAATGAAAAACTGTTTTTT.

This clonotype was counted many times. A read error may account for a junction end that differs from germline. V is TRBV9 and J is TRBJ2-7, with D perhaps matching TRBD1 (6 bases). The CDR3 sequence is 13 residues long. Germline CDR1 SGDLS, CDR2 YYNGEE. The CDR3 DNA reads TGTGCCAGCAGCGGGGGGCCTTCCTATGAGCAGTACTTC. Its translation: CASSGGPSYEQYF. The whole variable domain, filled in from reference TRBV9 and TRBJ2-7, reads DSGVTQTPKHLITATGQRVTLRCSPRSGDLSVYWYQQSLDQGLQFLIQYYNGEERAKGNILERFSAQQFPDLHSELNLSSLELGDSALYFCASSGGPSYEQYFGPGTRLTVT.

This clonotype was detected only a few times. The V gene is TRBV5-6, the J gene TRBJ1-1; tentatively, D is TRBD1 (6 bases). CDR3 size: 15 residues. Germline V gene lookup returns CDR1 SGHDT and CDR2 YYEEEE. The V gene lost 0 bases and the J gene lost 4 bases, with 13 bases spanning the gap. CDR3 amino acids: CASSLEGGVTTEAFF. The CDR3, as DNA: TGTGCCAGCAGCTTGGAGGGGGGAGTGACCACTGAAGCTTTCTTT.

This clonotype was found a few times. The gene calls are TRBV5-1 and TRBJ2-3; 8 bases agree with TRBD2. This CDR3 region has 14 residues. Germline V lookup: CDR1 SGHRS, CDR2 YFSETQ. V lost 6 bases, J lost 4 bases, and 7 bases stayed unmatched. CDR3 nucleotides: TGCGCCAGCACATCAGGACTAGCCCCAGATACGCAGTATTTT. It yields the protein CASTSGLAPDTQYF.

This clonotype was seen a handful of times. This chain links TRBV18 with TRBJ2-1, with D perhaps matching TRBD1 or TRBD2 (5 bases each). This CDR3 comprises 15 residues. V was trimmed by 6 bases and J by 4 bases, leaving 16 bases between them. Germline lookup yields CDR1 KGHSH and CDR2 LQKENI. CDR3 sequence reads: CASSSPGTPYNEQFF. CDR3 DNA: TGTGCCAGCTCCTCCCCCGGGACCCCTTACAATGAGCAGTTCTTC.

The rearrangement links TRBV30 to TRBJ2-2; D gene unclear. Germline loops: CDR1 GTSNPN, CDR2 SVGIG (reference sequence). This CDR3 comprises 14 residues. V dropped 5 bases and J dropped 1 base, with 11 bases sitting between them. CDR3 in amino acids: CAWERSLNTGELFF. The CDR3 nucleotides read TGTGCCTGGGAAAGGAGTTTGAACACCGGGGAGCTGTTTTTT.